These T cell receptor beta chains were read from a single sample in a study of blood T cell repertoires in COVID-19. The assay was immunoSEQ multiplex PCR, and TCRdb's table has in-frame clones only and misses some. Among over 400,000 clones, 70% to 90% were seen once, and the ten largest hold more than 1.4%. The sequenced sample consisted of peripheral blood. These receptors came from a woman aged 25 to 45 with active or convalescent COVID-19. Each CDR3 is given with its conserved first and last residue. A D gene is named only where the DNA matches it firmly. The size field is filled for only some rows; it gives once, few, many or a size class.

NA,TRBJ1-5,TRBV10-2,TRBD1,CASRGQSDQPQHF,TGCGCCAGCAGGGGACAGAGTGATCAGCCCCAGCATTTT
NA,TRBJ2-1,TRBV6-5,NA,CASRGYNEQFF,TGTGCCAGTCGGGGGTACAATGAGCAGTTCTTC
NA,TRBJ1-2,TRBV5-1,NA,CASSTGQTSYGYTF,TGCGCCAGCAGCACCGGACAGACCTCCTATGGCTACACCTTC
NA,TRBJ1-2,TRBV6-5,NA,CASRPMRANYGYTF,TGTGCCAGCAGACCCATGCGAGCTAACTATGGCTACACCTTC
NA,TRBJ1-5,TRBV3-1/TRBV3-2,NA,CASSQGPAGGGNQPQHF,TGTGCCAGCAGCCAAGGGCCGGCTGGGGGGGGCAATCAGCCCCAGCATTTT
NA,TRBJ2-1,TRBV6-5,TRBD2,CASSSGTSGPDNEQFF,TGTGCCAGCAGTTCCGGGACTAGCGGACCTGACAATGAGCAGTTCTTC
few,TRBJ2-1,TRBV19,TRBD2,CASSPEPQTSAEQFF,TGTGCCAGTAGCCCTGAACCTCAGACTAGCGCTGAGCAGTTCTTC
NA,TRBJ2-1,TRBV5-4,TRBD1,CASSLGTDSYNEQFF,TGTGCCAGCAGCCTCGGGACAGATTCCTACAATGAGCAGTTCTTC
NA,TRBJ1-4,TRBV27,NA,CASSATGRGPTNEKLFF,TGTGCCAGCAGTGCGACAGGAAGGGGTCCGACTAATGAAAAACTGTTTTTT
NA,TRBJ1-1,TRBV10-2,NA,CASKLGENTEAFF,TGCGCCAGCAAGCTAGGGGAGAACACTGAAGCTTTCTTT
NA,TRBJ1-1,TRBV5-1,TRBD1,CASSLGQGSNTEAFF,TGCGCCAGCAGCCTAGGACAGGGTTCAAACACTGAAGCTTTCTTT
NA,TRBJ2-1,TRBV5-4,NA,CASSLVDNEQFF,TGTGCCAGCAGCTTGGTCGACAATGAGCAGTTCTTC
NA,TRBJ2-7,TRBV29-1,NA,CSVSGVPSYEQYF,TGCAGCGTCTCGGGGGTACCCTCCTACGAGCAGTACTTC
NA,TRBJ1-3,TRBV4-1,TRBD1,CASSLGQGSGNTIYF,TGCGCCAGCAGCCTGGGACAGGGCTCTGGAAACACCATATATTTT
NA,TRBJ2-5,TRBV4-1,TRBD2,CASSQTGLVTETQYF,TGCGCCAGCAGCCAGACGGGACTAGTGACGGAGACCCAGTACTTC
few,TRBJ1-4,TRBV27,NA,CASSLGGGGQEKLFF,TGTGCCAGCAGTTTAGGAGGGGGGGGGCAAGAAAAACTGTTTTTT
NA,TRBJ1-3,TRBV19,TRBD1,CASSLSGQGSLSGNTIYF,TGTGCCAGTAGTTTGTCGGGACAGGGTAGCCTCTCTGGAAACACCATATATTTT
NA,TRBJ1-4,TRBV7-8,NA,CASSRTTILGAELFF,TGTGCCAGCAGCCGCACGACGATTCTAGGGGCAGAACTGTTTTTT
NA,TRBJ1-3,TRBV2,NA,CASSITSSGNTIYF,TGTGCCAGCAGTATAACTTCCTCTGGAAACACCATATATTTT
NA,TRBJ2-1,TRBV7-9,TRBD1,CASSGQGNNEQFF,TGTGCCAGCAGCGGACAGGGTAACAATGAGCAGTTCTTC
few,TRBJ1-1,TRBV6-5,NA,CASRKTEANTEAFF,TGTGCCAGCAGAAAGACAGAGGCGAACACTGAAGCTTTCTTT
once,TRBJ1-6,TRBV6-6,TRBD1,CASSWGQGVNSPLHF,TGTGCCAGCAGTTGGGGACAGGGGGTAAATTCACCCCTCCACTTT
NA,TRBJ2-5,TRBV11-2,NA,CASSSQVVETQYF,TGTGCCAGCAGCTCACAGGTGGTGGAGACCCAGTACTTC
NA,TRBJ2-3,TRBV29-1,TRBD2,CSVATSGILTDTQYF,TGCAGCGTTGCGACTAGCGGTATACTCACAGATACGCAGTATTTT
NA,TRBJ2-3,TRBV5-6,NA,CASSPLGGRPDTQYF,TGTGCCAGCAGCCCTTTGGGGGGGCGCCCAGATACGCAGTATTTT
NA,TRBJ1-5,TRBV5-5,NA,CASKGQGHEPQHF,TGTGCCAGCAAAGGGCAGGGGCATGAGCCCCAGCATTTT
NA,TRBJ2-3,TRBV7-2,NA,CASSFSLWAGLTDTQYF,TGTGCCAGCAGCTTCTCTCTCTGGGCGGGGCTCACAGATACGCAGTATTTT
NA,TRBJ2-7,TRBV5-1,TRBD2,CASSLTPSGGAGYEQYF,TGCGCCAGCAGCTTGACGCCTAGCGGGGGCGCTGGATACGAGCAGTACTTC
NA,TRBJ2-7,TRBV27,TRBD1,CASSHYLDRGYYEQYF,TGTGCCAGCAGCCATTACCTTGACAGGGGCTACTACGAGCAGTACTTC
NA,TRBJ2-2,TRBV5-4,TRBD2,CASSFLAGGNTGELFF,TGTGCCAGCAGCTTCCTAGCGGGGGGAAACACCGGGGAGCTGTTTTTT
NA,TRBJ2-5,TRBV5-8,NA,CASSPFQETQYF,TGTGCCAGCAGCCCCTTCCAAGAGACCCAGTACTTC
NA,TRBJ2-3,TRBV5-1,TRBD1,CASSYRDRGPTDTQYF,TGCGCCAGCAGCTATAGGGACAGGGGGCCGACAGATACGCAGTATTTT
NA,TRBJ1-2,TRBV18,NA,CASSPPPGAYGYTF,TGTGCCAGCTCACCACCGCCAGGGGCCTATGGCTACACCTTC
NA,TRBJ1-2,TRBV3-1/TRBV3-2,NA,CASSHLDNPNYGYTF,TGTGCCAGCAGCCACCTGGACAACCCTAACTATGGCTACACCTTC